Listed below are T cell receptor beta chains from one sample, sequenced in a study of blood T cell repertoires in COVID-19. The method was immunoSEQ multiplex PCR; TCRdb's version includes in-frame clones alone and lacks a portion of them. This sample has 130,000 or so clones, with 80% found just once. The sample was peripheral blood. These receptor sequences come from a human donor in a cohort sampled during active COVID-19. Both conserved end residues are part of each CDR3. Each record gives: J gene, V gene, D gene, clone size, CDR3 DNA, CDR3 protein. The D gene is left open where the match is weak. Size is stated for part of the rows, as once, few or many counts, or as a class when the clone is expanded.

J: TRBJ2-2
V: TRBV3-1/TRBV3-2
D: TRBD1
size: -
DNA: TGTGCCAGCAGCCCTTACGGACAGGAGTTGAACACCGGGGAGCTGTTTTTT
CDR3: CASSPYGQELNTGELFF

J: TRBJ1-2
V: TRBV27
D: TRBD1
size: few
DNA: TGTGCCAGCAGTTTAGTTGGGACAGGGACTCGCTATGGCTACACCTTC
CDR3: CASSLVGTGTRYGYTF

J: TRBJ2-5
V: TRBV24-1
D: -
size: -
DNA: TGTGCCACCAGTGCCCCCACCCGGGGAGTTGGGACCCAGTACTTC
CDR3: CATSAPTRGVGTQYF

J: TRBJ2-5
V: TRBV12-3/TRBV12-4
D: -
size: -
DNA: TGTGCCAGCAGCGCCCGGACGTGGGGAGTCCAGTACTTC
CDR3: CASSARTWGVQYF

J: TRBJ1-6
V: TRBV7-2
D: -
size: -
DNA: TGTGCCAGCAGCTCCGGGACAAGGGGTTCACCCCTCCACTTT
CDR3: CASSSGTRGSPLHF

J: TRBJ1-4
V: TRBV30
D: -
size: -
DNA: TGTGCCTGGAGTGCTTTTCGGGAAAAACTGTTTTTT
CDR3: CAWSAFREKLFF

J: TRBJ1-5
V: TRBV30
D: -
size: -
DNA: TGTGCCTGGAGTCTTGGAGAAAATCAGCCCCAGCATTTT
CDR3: CAWSLGENQPQHF

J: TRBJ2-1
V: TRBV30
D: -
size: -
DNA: TGTGTCGCGGGCAGCTCCTACAATGAGCAGTTCTTC
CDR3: CVAGSSYNEQFF

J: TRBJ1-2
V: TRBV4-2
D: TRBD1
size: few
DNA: TGTGCCAGCAGCCCCGAGACAGGGTTAGGCTACACCTTC
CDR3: CASSPETGLGYTF

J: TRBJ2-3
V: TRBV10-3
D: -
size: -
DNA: TGTGCCATCAGTTACGGAGGGGAGTGGACAGATACGCAGTATTTT
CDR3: CAISYGGEWTDTQYF

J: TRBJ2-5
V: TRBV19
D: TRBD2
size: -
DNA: TGTGCCAGTAGCCGAGCGGGACGGTTAGGGGAGACCCAGTACTTC
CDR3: CASSRAGRLGETQYF

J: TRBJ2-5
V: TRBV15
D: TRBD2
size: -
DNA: TGTGCCACCAGCATAGGACTAGCAGAGACCCAGTACTTC
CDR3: CATSIGLAETQYF

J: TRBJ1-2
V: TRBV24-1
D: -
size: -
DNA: TGTGCCACCAGTGGATTCGGGGGCTACACCTTC
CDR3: CATSGFGGYTF

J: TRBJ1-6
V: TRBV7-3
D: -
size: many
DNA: TGTGCCAGCAGCTTAAACGGGGGGAAGAATTCACCCCTCCACTTT
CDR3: CASSLNGGKNSPLHF

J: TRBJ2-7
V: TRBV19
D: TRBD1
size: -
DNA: TGTGCCAGTAGTATTTCCTACAGGGGGTCCTACGAGCAGTACTTC
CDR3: CASSISYRGSYEQYF

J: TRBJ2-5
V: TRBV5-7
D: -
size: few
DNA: TGTGCCAGCAGCCACGGACAGTGGGCCCAGTACTTC
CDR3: CASSHGQWAQYF

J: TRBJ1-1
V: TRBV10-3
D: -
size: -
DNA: TGTGCCATCGGTCCCGGGAACACTGAAGCTTTCTTT
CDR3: CAIGPGNTEAFF

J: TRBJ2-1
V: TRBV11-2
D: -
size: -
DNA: TGTGCCACCCGGCGGAGCGGCCTATCCTACAATGAGCAGTTCTTC
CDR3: CATRRSGLSYNEQFF

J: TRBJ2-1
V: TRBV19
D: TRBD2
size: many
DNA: TGTGCCAGTAGTCTTACTAGCGGGAACCCTTACAATGAGCAGTTCTTC
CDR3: CASSLTSGNPYNEQFF

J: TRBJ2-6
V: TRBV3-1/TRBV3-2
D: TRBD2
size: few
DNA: TGTGCCAGCAGCCAAGGAGGACTAGCGGGATTCAACGTCCTGACTTTC
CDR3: CASSQGGLAGFNVLTF

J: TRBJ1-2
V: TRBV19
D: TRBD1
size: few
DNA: TGTGCCAGTAGTATAGCCCAGGGGGCGAGCTATGGCTACACCTTC
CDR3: CASSIAQGASYGYTF

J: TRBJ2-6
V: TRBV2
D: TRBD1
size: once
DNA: TGTGCCAGCAGTACACAGGGGACGGGGGCCAACGTCCTGACTTTC
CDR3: CASSTQGTGANVLTF

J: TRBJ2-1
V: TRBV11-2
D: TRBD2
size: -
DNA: TGTGCCAGCAGCATAGGACTAGCGGGAATCCCCACAAACAATGAGCAGTTCTTC
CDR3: CASSIGLAGIPTNNEQFF

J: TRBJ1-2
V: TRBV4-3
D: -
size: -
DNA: TGCGCCAGCAGCCCCATGGCATTCACTAACTATGGCTACACCTTC
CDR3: CASSPMAFTNYGYTF

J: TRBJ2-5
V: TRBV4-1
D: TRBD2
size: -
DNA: TGCGCCAGCAGCCAAGTTCCCCTGGGACTAGCGGGGAGGGCCCAGTACTTC
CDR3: CASSQVPLGLAGRAQYF

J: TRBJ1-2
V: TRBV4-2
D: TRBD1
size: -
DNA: TGTGCCAGCAGCCAAGATTTCGGGACAGGTCATTCCCTATTC
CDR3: CASSQDFGTGHSLF

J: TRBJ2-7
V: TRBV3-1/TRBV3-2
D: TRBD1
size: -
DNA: TGTGCCAGCAGCCAAGAGGGGACAGCCTACGAGCAGTACTTC
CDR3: CASSQEGTAYEQYF

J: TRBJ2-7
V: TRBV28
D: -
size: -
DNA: TGTGCCAGCAGCCGAACGGTGAGGGACGAGCAGTACTTC
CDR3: CASSRTVRDEQYF

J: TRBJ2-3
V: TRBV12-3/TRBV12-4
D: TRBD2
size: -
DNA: TGTGCCAGCGGCGGAGCGGGGGTGCCGGAGTATTTT
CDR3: CASGGAGVPEYF

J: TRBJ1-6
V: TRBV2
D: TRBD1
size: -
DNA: TGTGCCAGCAGTCCGACAGGGGGGGCCTATAATTCACCCCTCCACTTT
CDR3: CASSPTGGAYNSPLHF

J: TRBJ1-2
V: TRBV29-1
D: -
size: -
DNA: TGCAGCGTTGAGGTCGGTTCCTATGGCTACACCTTC
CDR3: CSVEVGSYGYTF

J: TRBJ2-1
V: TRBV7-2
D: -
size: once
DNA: TGTGCCAGCAGCTTAGGTCGGGCAGGGGCCTACAATGAGCAGTTCTTC
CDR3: CASSLGRAGAYNEQFF

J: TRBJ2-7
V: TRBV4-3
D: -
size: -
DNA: TGCGCCAGCAGCCAAGATCCCAAAACGGCGGGCGAGCAGTACTTC
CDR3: CASSQDPKTAGEQYF

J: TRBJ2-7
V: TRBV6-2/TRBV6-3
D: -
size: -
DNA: TGTGCCAGCAGTTACGGGAACCTTCAGGGCTACGAGCAGTACTTC
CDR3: CASSYGNLQGYEQYF

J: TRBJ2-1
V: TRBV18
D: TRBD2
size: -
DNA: TGTGCCAGCTCACTTAGCGGGAGGGCCAGGAATGAGCAGTTCTTC
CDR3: CASSLSGRARNEQFF

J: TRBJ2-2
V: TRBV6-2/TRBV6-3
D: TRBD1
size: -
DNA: TGTGCCAGCAGTTCATACAGGGGGTCCACCGGGGAGCTGTTTTTT
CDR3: CASSSYRGSTGELFF

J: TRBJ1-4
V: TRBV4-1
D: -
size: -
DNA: TGCGCCAGCAGCCAACCGAACAGGGCAACTAATGAAAAACTGTTTTTT
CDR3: CASSQPNRATNEKLFF